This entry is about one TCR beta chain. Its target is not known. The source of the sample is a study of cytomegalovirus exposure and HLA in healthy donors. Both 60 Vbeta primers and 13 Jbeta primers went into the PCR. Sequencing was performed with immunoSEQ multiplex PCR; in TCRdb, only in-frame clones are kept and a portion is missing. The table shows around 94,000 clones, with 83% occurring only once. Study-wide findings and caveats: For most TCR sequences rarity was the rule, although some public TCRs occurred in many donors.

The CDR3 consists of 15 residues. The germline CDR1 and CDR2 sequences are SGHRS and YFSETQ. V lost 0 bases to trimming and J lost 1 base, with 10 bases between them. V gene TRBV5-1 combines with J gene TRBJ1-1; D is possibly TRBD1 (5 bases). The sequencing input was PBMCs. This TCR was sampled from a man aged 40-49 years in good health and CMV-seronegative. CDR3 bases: TGCGCCAGCAGCTTGGCCGTACAGGAGAACACTGAAGCTTTCTTT. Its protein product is CASSLAVQENTEAFF.